These 10 T cell receptor beta chains share one sample of origin, sequenced in a study of human T cells and chemical hapten exposure. Time point of the sample: pre-sensitization, week 0. Treatment described: therapeutic diphenylcyclopropenone sensitization with weekly scalp DPC. A single record per CDR3 protein comes from TCRdb applying MiXCR to the RACE reads. This sample has around 300,000 distinct CDR3 sequences, with about 5.4% found just once. The sample was whole blood, taken in connection with sensitization to the hapten diphenylcyclopropenone (DPC). The receptors shown here come from a woman aged 18-29 years with alopecia areata. Some clones in this sample may be carry-over from other donors' samples.

This clonotype was counted many times. The gene calls are TRBV12-3 or TRBV12-4 and TRBJ1-1; TRBD1 is a possible D gene (5 bases). Trimming shortened V by 2 bases and J by 5 bases, and 15 bases separated the two germline ends. The CDR3 extends over 15 amino acids. The CDR3 is CASSLKDQEGTEAFF. As DNA, the CDR3 is TGTGCCAGCAGTTTAAAGGACCAAGAGGGGACTGAAGCTTTCTTT.

This clonotype was counted between two and nine times. The chain uses TRBV7-2 and TRBJ2-1; D is ambiguous. V lost 4 bases to trimming and J lost 2 bases, with 9 bases between them. The CDR3 spans 14 residues. From germline, CDR1 is SGHTA and CDR2 FQGNSA. As DNA, the CDR3 is TGTGCCAGCAGCTACCAGGAAGCCTACAATGAGCAGTTCTTC. This translates into CASSYQEAYNEQFF.

The chain combines TRBV20-1 with TRBJ2-7; 15 bases fit TRBD2. This CDR3 is 19 amino acids long. V lost 5 bases and J lost 0; bases outside the gene matches: 14. In germline, CDR1 is DFQATT, CDR2 SNEGSKA (reference sequence). CDR3 residues: CSALKPGLAGGRYSYEQYF. The CDR3 nucleotides are TGCAGTGCTTTGAAACCGGGACTAGCGGGGGGTCGATACTCCTACGAGCAGTACTTC.

The V gene is TRBV7-2, the J gene TRBJ2-1, with D uncertain. Trimming shortened V by 5 bases and J by 12 bases, and 17 bases separated the two germline ends. The CDR3 totals 13 residues. Germline V gene data show CDR1 as SGHTA and CDR2 as FQGNSA. Here the CDR3 DNA reads TGTGCCAGCAGCGAAGACATTTCGTCAGGGCAGTTCTTC. It codes for CASSEDISSGQFF.

This clonotype was counted a few times. This chain connects TRBV9 to TRBJ1-4; D is unresolved. CDR1 and CDR2 from the germline V gene are SGDLS and YYNGEE. Trimming left V 2 bases short and J 7 bases short, with 9 bases between. CDR3 length equals 13 residues. The CDR3 is CASSVRMGEKLFF. The CDR3 region has the DNA TGTGCCAGCAGCGTCAGAATGGGTGAAAAACTGTTTTTT.

This clonotype was counted only a few times. V is TRBV27 and J is TRBJ1-3; a possible D gene is TRBD1 (5 bases). Germline lookup yields CDR1 MNHEY and CDR2 SMNVEV (reference sequence). V was clipped by 5 bases and J by 2 bases, with 19 bases between them. CDR3 size: 17 residues. In DNA form, the CDR3 reads TGTGCCAGCAGTCCGTCGGAGACAGCCTATCCTGGAAACACCATATATTTT. It specifies CASSPSETAYPGNTIYF.

This clonotype was detected many times. V gene TRBV6-2 or TRBV6-3 combines with J gene TRBJ2-1; D gene uncertain. V was pared by 0 bases and J by 0 bases, with 12 bases between. The CDR3 contains 17 residues. Germline V gives CDR1 MNHEY, CDR2 SVGEGT. The CDR3 is CASSYSLSASSYNEQFF. Here the CDR3 DNA reads TGTGCCAGCAGTTACTCGCTTTCCGCCAGCTCCTACAATGAGCAGTTCTTC.

This clonotype was picked up many times. This sequence joins TRBV6-1 and TRBJ1-5; D call uncertain. The CDR3 is made up of 14 amino acids. Germline CDR1 reads MNHNS; CDR2 reads SASEGT. V dropped 3 bases and J dropped 1 base, with 7 bases sitting between them. CDR3 sequence (DNA): TGTGCCAGCAGTGATAGTTTAAGCAATCAGCCCCAGCATTTT. Protein sequence: CASSDSLSNQPQHF.

This clonotype was found a few times. In DNA form, the CDR3 reads TGCAGCGTTGCGAGTCAGGAGAACACTGAAGCTTTCTTT. The encoded protein is CSVASQENTEAFF. The rearrangement links TRBV29-1 to TRBJ1-1; D not certain. CDR1 SQVTM and CDR2 ANQGSEA come from the germline V gene. This CDR3 comprises 13 residues. Trimming shortened V by 4 bases and J by 1 base, and 10 bases separated the two germline ends.

In its sample, this clonotype was seen many times. This chain connects TRBV7-8 to TRBJ1-3; no clear D. Trimming pared 7 bases from V and 0 bases from J, leaving 4 bases between. The CDR3 consists of 12 residues. The germline V gene has CDR1 SGHVS and CDR2 FQNEAQ. CDR3 loop: CASTRSGNTIYF. The CDR3 DNA sequence: TGTGCCAGCACCCGCTCTGGAAACACCATATATTTT.